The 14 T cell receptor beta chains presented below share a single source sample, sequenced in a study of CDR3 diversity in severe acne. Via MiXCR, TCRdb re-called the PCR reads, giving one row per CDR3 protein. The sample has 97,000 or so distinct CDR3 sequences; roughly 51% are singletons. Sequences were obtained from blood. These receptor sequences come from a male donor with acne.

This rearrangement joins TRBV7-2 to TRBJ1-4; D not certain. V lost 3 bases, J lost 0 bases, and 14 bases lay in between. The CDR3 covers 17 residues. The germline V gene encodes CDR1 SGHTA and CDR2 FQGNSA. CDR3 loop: CASSFQTVLATNEKLFF. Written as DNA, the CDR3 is TGTGCCAGCAGCTTTCAGACCGTGCTTGCAACTAATGAAAAACTGTTTTTT.

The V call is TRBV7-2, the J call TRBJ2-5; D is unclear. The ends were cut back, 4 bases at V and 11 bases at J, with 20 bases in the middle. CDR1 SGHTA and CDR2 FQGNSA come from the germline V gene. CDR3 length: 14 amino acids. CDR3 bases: TGTGCCAGCAGCTGGTTCCCGGAGTACAATGAGCAGTACTTC. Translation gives CASSWFPEYNEQYF.

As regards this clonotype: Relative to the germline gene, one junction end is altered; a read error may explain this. CDR3 bases: TGTGCCATCAGTGAGTCCGGACAGGGGCTCCGCGAACGGGACACCATATATTTT. Amino acids: CAISESGQGLRERDTIYF. The chain recombines TRBV2 with TRBJ1-3; 9 bases map to TRBD1. Germline V gene sequence: CDR1 SNHLY, CDR2 FYNNEI. The CDR3 has 18 residues.

The CDR3 region has the DNA TGTGCCAGCAATGGGGGGGGTGGTTCACCCCTCCACTTT. Translated, it gives CASNGGGGSPLHF. V is TRBV25-1 and J is TRBJ1-6; TRBD1 is a possible D gene (5 bases). Germline CDR1 reads MGHDK; CDR2 reads SYGVNS. The germline V and J ends were trimmed by 7 bases and 9 bases, with 13 bases remaining between them. The CDR3 length is 13 residues. The full variable domain, in which reference TRBV25-1 and TRBJ1-6 provide the parts outside the CDR3, is EADIYQTPRYLVIGTGKKITLECSQTMGHDKMYWYQQDPGMELHLIHYSYGVNSTEKGDLSSESTVSRIRTEHFPLTLESARPSHTSQYLCASNGGGGSPLHFGNGTRLTVT.

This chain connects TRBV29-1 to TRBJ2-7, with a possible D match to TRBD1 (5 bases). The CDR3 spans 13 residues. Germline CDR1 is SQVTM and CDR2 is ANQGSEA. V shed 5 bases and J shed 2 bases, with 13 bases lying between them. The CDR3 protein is CSVLPDKTYEQYF. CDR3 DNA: TGCAGCGTTTTGCCGGACAAGACCTACGAGCAGTACTTC.

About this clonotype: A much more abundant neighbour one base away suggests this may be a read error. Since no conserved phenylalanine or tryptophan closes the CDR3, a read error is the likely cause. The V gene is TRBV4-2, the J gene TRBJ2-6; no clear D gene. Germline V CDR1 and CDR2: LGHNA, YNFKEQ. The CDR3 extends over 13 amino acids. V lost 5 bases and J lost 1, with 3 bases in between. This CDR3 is CASSLSGANVLTS. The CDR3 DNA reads TGTGCCAGCAGCTTGTCTGGGGCCAACGTCCTGACTTCC.

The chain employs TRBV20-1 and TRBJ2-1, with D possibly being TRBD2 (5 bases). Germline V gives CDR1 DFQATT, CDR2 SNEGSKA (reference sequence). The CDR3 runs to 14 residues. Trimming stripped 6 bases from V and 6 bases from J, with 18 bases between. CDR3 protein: CSAPRPRGSNEQFF. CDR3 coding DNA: TGCAGTGCCCCACGGCCCCGGGGTTCCAATGAGCAGTTCTTC.

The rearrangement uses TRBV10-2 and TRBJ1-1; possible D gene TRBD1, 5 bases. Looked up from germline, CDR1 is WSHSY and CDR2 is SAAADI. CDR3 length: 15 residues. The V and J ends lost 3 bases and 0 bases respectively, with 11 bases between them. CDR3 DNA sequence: TGCGCCAGCAGTGATAGACAGCACATGAACACTGAAGCTTTCTTT. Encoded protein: CASSDRQHMNTEAFF.

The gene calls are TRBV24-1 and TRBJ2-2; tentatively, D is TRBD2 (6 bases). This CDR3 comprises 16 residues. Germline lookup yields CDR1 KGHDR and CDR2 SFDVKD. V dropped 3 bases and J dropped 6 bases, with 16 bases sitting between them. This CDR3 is CATSDGRITSPGELFF. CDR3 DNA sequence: TGTGCCACCAGTGATGGGCGGATCACTAGCCCCGGGGAGCTGTTTTTT.

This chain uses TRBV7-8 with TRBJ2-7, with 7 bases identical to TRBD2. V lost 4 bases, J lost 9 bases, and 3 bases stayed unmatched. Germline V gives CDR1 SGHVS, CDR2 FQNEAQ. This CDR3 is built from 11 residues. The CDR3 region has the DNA TGTGCCAGCAGCTCACGACTAGCGCAGTACTTC. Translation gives CASSSRLAQYF.

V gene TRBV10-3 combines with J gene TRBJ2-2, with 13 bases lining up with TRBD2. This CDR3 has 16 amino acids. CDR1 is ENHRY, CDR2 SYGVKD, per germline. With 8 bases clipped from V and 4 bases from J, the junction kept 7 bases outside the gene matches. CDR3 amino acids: CAIFRTSGRGTGELFF. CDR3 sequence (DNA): TGTGCCATCTTTCGGACTAGCGGGAGAGGCACCGGGGAGCTGTTTTTT.

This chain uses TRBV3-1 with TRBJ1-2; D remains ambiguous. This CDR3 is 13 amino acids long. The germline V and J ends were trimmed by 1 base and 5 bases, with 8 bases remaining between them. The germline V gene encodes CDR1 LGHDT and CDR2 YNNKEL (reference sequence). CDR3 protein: CASSQGPTYGYTF. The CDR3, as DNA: TGTGCCAGCAGCCAAGGACCGACGTATGGCTACACCTTC.

CDR3 amino acids: CATSSHPGKEDTGELFF. The CDR3 DNA follows: TGTGCCACCAGCAGCCACCCGGGCAAGGAGGACACCGGGGAGCTGTTTTTT. The genes are TRBV15 and TRBJ2-2; possible D gene TRBD2, 5 bases. The V gene's germline CDR1 is LNHNV and CDR2 YYDKDF (reference sequence). Trimming took 3 bases from V and 3 from J, leaving 17 bases between them. The CDR3 has 17 amino acids.

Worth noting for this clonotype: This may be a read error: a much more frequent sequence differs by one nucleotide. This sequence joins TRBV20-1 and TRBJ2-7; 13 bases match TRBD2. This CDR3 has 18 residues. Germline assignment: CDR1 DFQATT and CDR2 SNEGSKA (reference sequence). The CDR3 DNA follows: TGCGGTGCTAGAGATGTAACTAGCGGGAGGGGCCCGTGGGACGAGCAGTACTTC. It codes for CGARDVTSGRGPWDEQYF.